The rows below give T cell receptor beta chains drawn from one sample of a study of T-cell memory formation after mild COVID-19. TCRdb re-analysed the 5' RACE reads in MiXCR, keeping a single row per CDR3 protein. The sample consists of a few hundred thousand distinct CDR3 sequences, around 21% of them appearing once. The material sequenced was PBMCs or a T cell subset sorted from them (not recorded which). All receptors come from an adult woman who had mild COVID-19 (a few samples of this study predate the infection). Cell type and time point are not known. Each CDR3 is given with its conserved first and last residue.

V gene,CDR3 protein
TRBV7-2,CASSRRSQGPNEQFF
TRBV7-6,CATSTPKMGDRGNNEQFF
TRBV5-1,CASSQMTSSNEQFF
TRBV5-4,CALQTSGGALYNEQFF
TRBV7-9,CASSLGTGRYNEQFF
TRBV9,CASSVAPTGTYEQYF
TRBV12-3/TRBV12-4,CASSLQGKRSNQPQHF
TRBV9,CASSSRGDNSPLHF
TRBV11-2,CASSLDRRGYATDTQYF
TRBV10-3,CAISDTGNNQPQHF
TRBV5-1,CASSLVGQTPSELFF
TRBV5-1,CASSLSGFDTDTQYF
TRBV6-5,CASSYWGSSGANVLTF
TRBV23-1,CASSQERQVQETQYF
TRBV9,CASSRGQATVTQYF
TRBV10-3,CAISDRDSKTEAFF
TRBV7-3,CASSWTSSYEQYF
TRBV4-3,CASSQEIVTTTGDIQYF
TRBV19,CASSMSGGRIYEQYF
TRBV19,CATSLAGGFLDTQYF
TRBV5-6,CATGFSVTNTGELFF
TRBV2,CASSVIRDRVNNEQFF
TRBV6-6,CASSYSMYEQYF